This TCR beta chain emerged from a study of blood T cells in healthy people across ages. This clonotype was picked up a small number of times. Its antigen is as yet unknown. It was with a sample-barcoded 5' primer and a J-beta primer mix that a second PCR of about 6 to 12 cycles was run. The template-switch adaptor, which had 12 random nucleotides, put a tag on each cDNA molecule. Researchers report that each sample yielded at least 2.5 million CDR3-containing paired-end reads. In TCRdb, the 5' RACE reads were re-called with MiXCR into one record per CDR3 protein. The sample consists of about a million distinct CDR3 sequences, roughly 47% of them appearing once. Study-wide findings and caveats: Higher diversity and more naive CD4+ cells were features of long-lived donors, compared to aged donors.

The study drew donors from healthy Caucasian individuals in Russia aged roughly 6 to 90. CDR3 length: 15 amino acids. Trimming cost V 6 bases and J 4 bases; bases outside gene matches: 8. Germline V lookup: CDR1 MNHEY, CDR2 SVGAGI. This sequence originates from an older woman in good health. The chain recombines TRBV6-5 with TRBJ2-1; 8 positions agree with TRBD1. Sequencing was carried out using blood. The CDR3 loop is CASRPGTGYYNEQFF. DNA of the CDR3: TGTGCCAGCAGGCCTGGGACAGGATATTACAATGAGCAGTTCTTC.